This T cell receptor (beta chain) was sequenced during a study of OX40 agonist ivuxolimab in advanced cancers. Background on the study: Prior therapy, whether anti-PD-1, anti-PD-L1 or anti-CTLA-4, was allowed, and roughly 44% had some. Study-level results: Clones of CD4+ and CD8+ blood T cells grew by week 6 at doses of 0.1 to 3.0 mg/kg.

Germline values: CDR1 GTSNPN, CDR2 SVGIG (reference sequence). V lost 3 bases, J lost 3 bases, and 14 bases lay in between. This CDR3 region has 15 residues. Libraries were prepared by immunoSEQ multiplex PCR; TCRdb keeps only in-frame clonotypes and omits some of them. The repertoire includes about 76,000 clones, 65% to 90% of them detected once, and 3.1% sits in the top ten. In its sample, this clone was seen a few times. Its cognate antigen is unknown. The sequences come from CD4+ or CD8+ T cells sorted from blood, collected in a trial of the OX40 agonist ivuxolimab. This chain joins TRBV30 and TRBJ2-2, with a possible D match to TRBD1 (5 bases). This sequence originates from an adult with an advanced solid tumor such as melanoma, head and neck, liver or kidney cancer. The DNA of the CDR3 is TGTGCCTGGAGGCCCAGGGTAAAGGACACCGGGGAGCTGTTTTTT. Translation: CAWRPRVKDTGELFF.